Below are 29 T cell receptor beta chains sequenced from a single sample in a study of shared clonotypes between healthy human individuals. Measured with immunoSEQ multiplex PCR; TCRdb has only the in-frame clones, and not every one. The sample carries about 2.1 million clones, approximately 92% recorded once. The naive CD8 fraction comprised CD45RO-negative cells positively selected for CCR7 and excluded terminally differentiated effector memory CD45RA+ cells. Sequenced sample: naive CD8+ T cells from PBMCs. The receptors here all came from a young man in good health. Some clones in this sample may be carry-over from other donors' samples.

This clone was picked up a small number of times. The CDR3 spells CASSLQGEAFF. CDR3 nucleotides: TGTGCCAGCAGTCTCCAGGGTGAAGCTTTCTTT. V gene TRBV28 combines with J gene TRBJ1-1; D perhaps matches TRBD1 (5 bases). CDR1 is MDHEN, CDR2 SYDVKM, per germline. This CDR3 is built from 11 residues. The ends were cut back, 5 bases at V and 7 bases at J, with 8 bases in the middle. Full variable domain (missing parts from reference TRBV28 and TRBJ1-1): DVKVTQSSRYLVKRTGEKVFLECVQDMDHENMFWYRQDPGLGLRLIYFSYDVKMKEKGDIPEGYSVSREKKERFSLILESASTNQTSMYLCASSLQGEAFFGQGTRLTVV.

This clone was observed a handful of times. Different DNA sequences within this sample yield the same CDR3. The CDR3 reads CAWSATVNTEAFF. The DNA of the CDR3 is TGTGCCTGGAGTGCTACAGTGAACACTGAAGCTTTCTTT. The chain carries TRBV30 and TRBJ1-1; no firm D call. V lost 1 base, J lost 0 bases, and 6 bases lay in between. The CDR3 is 13 residues long. Germline loops: CDR1 GTSNPN, CDR2 SVGIG (reference sequence).

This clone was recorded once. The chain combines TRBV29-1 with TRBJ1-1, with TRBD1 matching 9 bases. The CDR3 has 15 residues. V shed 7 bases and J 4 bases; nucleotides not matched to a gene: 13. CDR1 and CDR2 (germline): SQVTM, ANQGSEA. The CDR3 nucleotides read TGCAGCGCCCTCGGACAGGGGTTCGCAGGCACTGAAGCTTTCTTT. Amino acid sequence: CSALGQGFAGTEAFF.

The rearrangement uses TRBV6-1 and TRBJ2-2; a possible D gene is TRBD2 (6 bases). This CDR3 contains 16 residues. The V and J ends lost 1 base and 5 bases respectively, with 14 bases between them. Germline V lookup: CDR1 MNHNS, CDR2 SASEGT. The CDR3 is CASSEVRREPTGELFF. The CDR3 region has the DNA TGTGCCAGCAGTGAAGTAAGGAGGGAGCCAACCGGGGAGCTGTTTTTT.

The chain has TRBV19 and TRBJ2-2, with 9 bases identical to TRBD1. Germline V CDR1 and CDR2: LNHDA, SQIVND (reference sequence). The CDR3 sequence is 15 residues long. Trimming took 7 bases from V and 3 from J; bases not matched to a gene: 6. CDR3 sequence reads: CASKPGQGYTGELFF. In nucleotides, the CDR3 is TGTGCCAGTAAACCGGGACAGGGATACACCGGGGAGCTGTTTTTT.

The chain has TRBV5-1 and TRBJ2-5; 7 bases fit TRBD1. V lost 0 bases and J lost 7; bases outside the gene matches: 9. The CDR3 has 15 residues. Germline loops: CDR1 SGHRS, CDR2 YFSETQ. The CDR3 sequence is CASSLAAGTDVTQYF. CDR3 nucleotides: TGCGCCAGCAGCTTGGCTGCCGGGACAGATGTGACCCAGTACTTC.

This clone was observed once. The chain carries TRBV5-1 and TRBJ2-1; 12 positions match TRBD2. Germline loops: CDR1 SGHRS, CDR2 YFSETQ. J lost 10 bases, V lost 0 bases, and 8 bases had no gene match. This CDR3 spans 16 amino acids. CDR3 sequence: CASSLARTSGAGEQFF. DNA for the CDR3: TGCGCCAGCAGCTTGGCCAGGACTAGCGGGGCCGGCGAGCAGTTCTTC.

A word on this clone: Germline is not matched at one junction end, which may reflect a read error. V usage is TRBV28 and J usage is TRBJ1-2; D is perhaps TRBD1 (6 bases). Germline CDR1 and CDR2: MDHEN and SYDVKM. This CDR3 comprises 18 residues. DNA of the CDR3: TGTGCCAGCAGCTTATTGCAGGGGACCCCTTTAGGCCCTTATGGCTACACCTTC. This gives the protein CASSLLQGTPLGPYGYTF.

The CDR3: CASSLAIGGSEETQYF. The CDR3 nucleotides read TGCGCCAGCAGCTTGGCTATAGGGGGCTCCGAAGAGACCCAGTACTTC. The chain couples TRBV5-1 to TRBJ2-5, with 7 bases lining up with TRBD1. V shed 0 bases, J shed 3 bases, and the junction held 8 bases outside the gene matches. The CDR3 spans 16 residues. Germline V gene lookup returns CDR1 SGHRS and CDR2 YFSETQ.

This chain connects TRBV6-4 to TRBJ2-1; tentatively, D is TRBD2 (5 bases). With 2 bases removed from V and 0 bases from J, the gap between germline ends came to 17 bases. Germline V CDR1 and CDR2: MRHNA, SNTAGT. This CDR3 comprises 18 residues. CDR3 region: CASSDGVAHTSSYNEQFF. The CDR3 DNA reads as TGTGCCAGCAGTGACGGGGTAGCGCATACGAGCTCCTACAATGAGCAGTTCTTC.

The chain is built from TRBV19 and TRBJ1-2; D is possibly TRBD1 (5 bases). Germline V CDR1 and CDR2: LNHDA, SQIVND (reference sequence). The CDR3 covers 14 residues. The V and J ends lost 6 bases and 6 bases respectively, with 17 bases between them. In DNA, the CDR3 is TGTGCCAGTAGCAACTGGGGGGATCTAAATGGCTACACCTTC. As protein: CASSNWGDLNGYTF.

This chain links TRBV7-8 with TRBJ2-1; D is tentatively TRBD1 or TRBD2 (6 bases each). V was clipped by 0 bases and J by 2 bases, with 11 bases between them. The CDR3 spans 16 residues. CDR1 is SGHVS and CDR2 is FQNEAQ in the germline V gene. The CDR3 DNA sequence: TGTGCCAGCAGCTTAGCTGGGGGGCTAACCTACAATGAGCAGTTCTTC. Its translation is CASSLAGGLTYNEQFF.

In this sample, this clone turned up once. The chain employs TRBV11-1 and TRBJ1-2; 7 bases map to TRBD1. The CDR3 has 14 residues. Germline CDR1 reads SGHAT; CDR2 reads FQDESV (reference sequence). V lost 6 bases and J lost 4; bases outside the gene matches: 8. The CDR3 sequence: CASSQTGWAYGYTF. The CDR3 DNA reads TGTGCCAGCAGTCAGACAGGGTGGGCCTATGGCTACACCTTC.

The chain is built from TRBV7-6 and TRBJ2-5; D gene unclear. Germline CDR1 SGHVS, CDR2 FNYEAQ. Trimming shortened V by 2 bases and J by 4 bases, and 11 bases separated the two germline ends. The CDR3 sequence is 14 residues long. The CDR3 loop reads CASSLIREPETQYF. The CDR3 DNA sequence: TGTGCCAGCAGCTTAATAAGAGAGCCAGAGACCCAGTACTTC.

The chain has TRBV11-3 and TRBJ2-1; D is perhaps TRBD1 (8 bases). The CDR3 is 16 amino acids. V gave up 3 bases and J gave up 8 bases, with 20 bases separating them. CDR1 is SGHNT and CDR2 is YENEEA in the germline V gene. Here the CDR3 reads CASSFRTGPGRDEQFF. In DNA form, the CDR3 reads TGTGCCAGCAGCTTTAGGACAGGGCCAGGGAGGGATGAGCAGTTCTTC.

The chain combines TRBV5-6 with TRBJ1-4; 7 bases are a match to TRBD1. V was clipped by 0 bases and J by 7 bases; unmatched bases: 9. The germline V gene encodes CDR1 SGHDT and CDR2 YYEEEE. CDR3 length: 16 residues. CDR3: CASSLGGGGGTEKLFF. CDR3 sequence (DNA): TGTGCCAGCAGCTTGGGCGGAGGAGGGGGCACTGAAAAACTGTTTTTT.

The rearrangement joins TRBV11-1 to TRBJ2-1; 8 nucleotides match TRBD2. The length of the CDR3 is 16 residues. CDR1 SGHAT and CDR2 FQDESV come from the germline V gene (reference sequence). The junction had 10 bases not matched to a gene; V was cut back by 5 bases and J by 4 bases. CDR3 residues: CASSPLSGTSYNEQFF. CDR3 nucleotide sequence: TGTGCCAGCAGCCCCCTTAGCGGGACTTCGTACAATGAGCAGTTCTTC. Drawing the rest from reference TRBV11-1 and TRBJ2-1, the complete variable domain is EAEVAQSPRYKITEKSQAVAFWCDPISGHATLYWYRQILGQGPELLVQFQDESVVDDSQLPKDRFSAERLKGVDSTLKIQPAELGDSAMYLCASSPLSGTSYNEQFFGPGTRLTVL.

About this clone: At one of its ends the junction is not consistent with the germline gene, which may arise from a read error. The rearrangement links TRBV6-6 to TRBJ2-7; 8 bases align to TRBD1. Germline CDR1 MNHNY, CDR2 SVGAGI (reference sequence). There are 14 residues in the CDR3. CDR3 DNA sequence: TGTGCCAGCACCAAAGTCCCGGACAGGGCCCTTCTGATCTTC. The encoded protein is CASTKVPDRALLIF.

The chain's CDR3 is CASSQGPGAASYEQYF. The CDR3 DNA sequence: TGCGCCAGCAGCCAAGGGCCTGGCGCCGCCTCCTACGAGCAGTACTTC. The genes are TRBV4-1 and TRBJ2-7, with unresolved D. This CDR3 has 16 amino acids. The V end was cut by 1 base, the J end by 0 bases, with 13 bases between. The germline V gene has CDR1 MGHRA and CDR2 YSYEKL.

The CDR3 DNA follows: TGTGCCAGCAGCCTAACTACGAGGGAGCAGTTCTTC. As protein: CASSLTTREQFF. The chain combines TRBV5-6 with TRBJ2-1, with D uncertain. Germline CDR1 and CDR2: SGHDT and YYEEEE. V gave up 4 bases and J gave up 10 bases, with 12 bases separating them. The CDR3 has 12 residues.

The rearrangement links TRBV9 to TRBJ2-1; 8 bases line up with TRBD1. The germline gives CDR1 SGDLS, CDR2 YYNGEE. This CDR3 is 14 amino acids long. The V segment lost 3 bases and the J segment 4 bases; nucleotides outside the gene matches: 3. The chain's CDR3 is CASSDRDRYNEQFF. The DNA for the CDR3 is TGTGCCAGCAGCGACCGGGACAGGTACAATGAGCAGTTCTTC.

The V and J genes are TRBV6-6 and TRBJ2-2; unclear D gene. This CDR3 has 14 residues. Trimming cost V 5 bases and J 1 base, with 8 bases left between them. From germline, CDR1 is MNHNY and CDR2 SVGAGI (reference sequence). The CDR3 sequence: CASSLDENTGELFF. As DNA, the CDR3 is TGTGCCAGCAGTCTAGACGAGAACACCGGGGAGCTGTTTTTT.

The CDR3 reads CASSSPRLALSYNEQFF. For the CDR3, the DNA is TGTGCCAGCAGCTCTCCCCGACTAGCGCTATCCTACAATGAGCAGTTCTTC. The chain uses TRBV7-9 and TRBJ2-1, with TRBD2 matching over 8 bases. Germline V gene lookup returns CDR1 SEHNR and CDR2 FQNEAQ (reference sequence). This CDR3 region has 17 residues. The V gene end was trimmed by 4 bases and the J gene end by 1 base; junction bases not matched to a gene: 9.

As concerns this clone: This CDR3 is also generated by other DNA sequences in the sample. DNA of the CDR3: TGTGCCAGCAGTTTACCAGGAGCTAACTATGGCTACACCTTC. It yields the protein CASSLPGANYGYTF. The chain carries TRBV28 and TRBJ1-2; D uncertain. Germline V gives CDR1 MDHEN, CDR2 SYDVKM. The CDR3 is 14 amino acids. Trimming stripped 2 bases from V and 0 bases from J, with 7 bases between.

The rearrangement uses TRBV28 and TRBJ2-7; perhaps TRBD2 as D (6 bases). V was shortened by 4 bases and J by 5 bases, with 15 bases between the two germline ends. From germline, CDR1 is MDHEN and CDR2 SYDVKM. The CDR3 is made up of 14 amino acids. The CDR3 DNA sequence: TGTGCCAGCAGTTCCCGCGGGATGTACAACGAGCAGTACTTC. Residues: CASSSRGMYNEQYF.

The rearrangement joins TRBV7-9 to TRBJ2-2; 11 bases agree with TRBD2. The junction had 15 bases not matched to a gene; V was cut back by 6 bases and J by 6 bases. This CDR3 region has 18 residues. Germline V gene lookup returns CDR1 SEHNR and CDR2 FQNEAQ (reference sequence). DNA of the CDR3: TGTGCCAGCAGAGATAAGTTGACTAGCGGGAAATCCGCCGGGGAGCTGTTTTTT. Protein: CASRDKLTSGKSAGELFF.

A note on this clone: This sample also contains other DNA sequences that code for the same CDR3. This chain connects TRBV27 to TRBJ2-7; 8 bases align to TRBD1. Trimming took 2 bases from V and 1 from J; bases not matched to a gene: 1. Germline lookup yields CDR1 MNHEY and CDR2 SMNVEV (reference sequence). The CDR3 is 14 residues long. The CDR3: CASSLRTGSYEQYF. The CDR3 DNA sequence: TGTGCCAGCAGTTTACGGACAGGGTCCTACGAGCAGTACTTC.

The CDR3, as DNA: TGTGCCAGCAGTTACCGGGACAGTCAGAACTACGAGCAGTACTTC. It codes for CASSYRDSQNYEQYF. The V and J genes are TRBV6-5 and TRBJ2-7; 7 bases line up with TRBD1. From germline, CDR1 is MNHEY and CDR2 SVGAGI. The CDR3 length is 15 residues. V shed 2 bases, J shed 3 bases, and the junction held 7 bases outside the gene matches.

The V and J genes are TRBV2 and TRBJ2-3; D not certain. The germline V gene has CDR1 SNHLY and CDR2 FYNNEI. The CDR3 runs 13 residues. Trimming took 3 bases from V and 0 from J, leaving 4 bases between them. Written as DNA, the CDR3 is TGTGCCAGCAGTGACAGGAGCACAGATACGCAGTATTTT. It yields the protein CASSDRSTDTQYF.